This T cell receptor beta chain was recovered during a study of T-cell reconstitution after alpha-beta-depleted transplantation in children. Unique molecular identifiers were used to barcode this TCRbeta library. TCRdb called the PCR reads again in MiXCR, with one record for every CDR3 protein. Among around 480,000 distinct CDR3 sequences listed, roughly 33% were seen once. Trimming shortened V by 4 bases and J by 3 bases, and 7 bases separated the two germline ends. CDR1 is SGHTA, CDR2 FQGNSA, per germline. The CDR3 totals 13 residues. This clonotype occurred a few times. The rearrangement uses TRBV7-2 and TRBJ1-5, with D unclear. Sample: PBMCs from the stem cell graft donor, taken from the stem cell graft. This TCR came from a human donor who donated a stem cell graft to a child with aplastic anemia. Written as DNA, the CDR3 is TGTGCCAGCAGCTCCTGGGACAATCAGCCCCAGCATTTT. It is translated as CASSSWDNQPQHF.